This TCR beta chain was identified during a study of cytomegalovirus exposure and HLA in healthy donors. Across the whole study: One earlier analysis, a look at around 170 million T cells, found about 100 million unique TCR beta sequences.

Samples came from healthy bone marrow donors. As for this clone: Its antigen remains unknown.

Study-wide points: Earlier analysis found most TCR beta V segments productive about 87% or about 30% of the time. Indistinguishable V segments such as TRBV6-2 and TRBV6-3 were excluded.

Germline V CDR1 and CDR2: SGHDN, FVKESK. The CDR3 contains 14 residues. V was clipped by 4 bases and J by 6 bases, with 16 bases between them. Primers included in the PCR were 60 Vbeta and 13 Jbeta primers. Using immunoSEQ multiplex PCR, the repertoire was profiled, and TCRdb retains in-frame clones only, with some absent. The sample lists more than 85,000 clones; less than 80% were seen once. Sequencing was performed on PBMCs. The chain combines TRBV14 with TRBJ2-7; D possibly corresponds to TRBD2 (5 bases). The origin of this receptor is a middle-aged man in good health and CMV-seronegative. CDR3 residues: CASSPYQGLGEQYF. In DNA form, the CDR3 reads TGTGCCAGCAGCCCCTATCAAGGACTCGGCGAGCAGTACTTC.